One T cell receptor (beta chain) is described in this entry. Participants came from roughly 25 US areas, aged roughly 18 to 95 years. Symptom resolution, clearance, or two negative PCRs marked the recovered donors of Cohort 3. The data stem from a study of blood T cell repertoires in COVID-19. At the level of the study: Spain, Italy and the United States supplied samples that represented acute and convalescent COVID-19.

Using immunoSEQ multiplex PCR, the repertoire was profiled, and TCRdb retains in-frame clones only, with some absent. The data hold roughly 180,000 clones, with around 82% observed a single time. The J segment lost 2 bases and the V segment lost 3 bases, leaving 3 bases of the junction unmatched. The CDR3 consists of 15 residues. The germline V gene encodes CDR1 KGHSH and CDR2 LQKENI. The chain couples TRBV18 to TRBJ1-3; 8 bases line up with TRBD1. Material for sequencing was PBMCs or T cells enriched from blood (not recorded which). The sequence derives from a man aged 55 to 70 who had recovered from COVID-19. The CDR3 loop reads CASSPGQGAGNTIYF. CDR3 coding DNA: TGTGCCAGCTCACCTGGACAGGGTGCTGGAAACACCATATATTTT. Based on the CDR3 plus reference TRBV18 and TRBJ1-3, the full variable domain is NAGVMQNPRHLVRRRGQEARLRCSPMKGHSHVYWYRQLPEEGLKFMVYLQKENIIDESGMPKERFSAEFPKEGPSILRIQQVVRGDSAAYFCASSPGQGAGNTIYFGEGSWLTVV.